This T cell receptor (beta chain) was profiled in a study of blood T cells in healthy people across ages. All donors came from Russia, were Caucasian and healthy, and spanned ages roughly 6 to 95. In this sample, this clonotype turned up many times. This CDR3 is built from 14 residues. V lost 1 base to trimming and J lost 6 bases, with 10 bases between them. Then a second PCR, running roughly 7 to 11 cycles, was carried out with a sample-barcoded 5' primer and a J-beta primer mix. Each TCR beta cDNA got a 12-nucleotide random molecular identifier. TCRdb reprocessed the 5' RACE reads via MiXCR and lists one record per CDR3 protein. There are fewer than 800,000 distinct CDR3 sequences in the sample; 32% occur only once, and less than 20% lies in the top ten.

The specimen sequenced was blood. The chain employs TRBV12-3 or TRBV12-4 and TRBJ1-5; tentatively, D is TRBD1 (5 bases). The receptor was isolated from a woman older than 75 in good health. The CDR3 coding sequence is TGTGCCAGCAGTTTAGGTCAGGGAATTCAGCCCCAGCATTTT. This gives the protein CASSLGQGIQPQHF.